This T cell receptor (beta chain) derives from a study of blood T cell repertoires in COVID-19. TCRdb keeps only in-frame clones here, not all; method: immunoSEQ multiplex PCR. The data show 250,000 or so clones, approximately 90% seen once. CDR1 and CDR2 (germline): SGHNT, YENEEA. J was trimmed by 6 bases and V by 5 bases; bases with no gene match: 6. The CDR3 is 14 amino acids. The TCR was taken from a man aged 40-50 years who had recovered from COVID-19. What was sequenced was PBMCs or T cells enriched from blood (not recorded which). This sequence joins TRBV11-3 and TRBJ2-7; 11 nucleotides agree with TRBD2. CDR3 in amino acids: CASSPPGTSGEQYF. CDR3 DNA sequence: TGTGCCAGCAGCCCTCCCGGGACTAGCGGCGAGCAGTACTTC.